This passage covers 25 T cell receptor beta chains from one sample sequenced in a study of human CD8 memory T cell subsets. UMI-labeled 5' RACE was used, and it produced the TCR beta libraries. From the 5' RACE reads, TCRdb lists one entry per CDR3 protein and no DNA. Listed are about 10,000 distinct CDR3 sequences; less than 25% falls within the top ten. Sequenced sample: CD8+ stem-like memory T cells (TSCM and TCM) sorted from PBMCs. Documented subset: stem-like memory CD8 T cells (TSTEM), CCR7+ PD-1- TIGIT-. Receptors originate from a human donor in good health.

The chain recombines TRBV5-1 with TRBJ2-1. Germline assignment: CDR1 SGHRS and CDR2 YFSETQ. The CDR3 covers 14 residues. CDR3 sequence reads: CASSLSTPNNEQFF.

V usage is TRBV5-6 and J usage is TRBJ2-4. CDR3 length: 17 residues. CDR1 SGHDT and CDR2 YYEEEE come from the germline V gene. CDR3 loop: CASSLARAGLTKNIQYF.

J is TRBJ1-1 and V is TRBV4-3; lacking DNA, the TRBD1 call made by TCRdb goes unchecked. CDR3 length: 12 amino acids. Germline CDR1 LGHNA, CDR2 YSLEER. The CDR3 reads CASSQVGRGAFF.

The chain recombines TRBV4-3 with TRBJ2-7; TCRdb's assignment of TRBD1 cannot be checked, as there is no DNA. The CDR3 totals 16 residues. Germline-derived CDR1 and CDR2 are LGHNA and YSLEER. CDR3: CASSQEHRGSSYEQYF.

This clonotype registers medium-sized by frequency. The rearrangement links TRBV7-9 to TRBJ2-7; the D gene TCRdb calls, TRBD2, cannot be checked with no DNA. CDR1 is SEHNR and CDR2 is FQNEAQ in the germline V gene (reference sequence). The CDR3 sequence is 15 residues long. This CDR3 reads CASSLTSAQSYEQYF.

This chain joins TRBV7-3 and TRBJ2-7. Germline CDR1 SGHTA, CDR2 FQGTGA. The CDR3 spans 13 residues. The chain's CDR3 is CASSLVGASEQYF.

This rearrangement joins TRBV5-1 to TRBJ2-3; TCRdb reports TRBD2, a call that lacks DNA to check it against. The length of the CDR3 is 15 residues. Germline CDR1 SGHRS, CDR2 YFSETQ. CDR3 residues: CASATSGGAGDTQYF. The variable domain in full, completed from reference TRBV5-1 and TRBJ2-3, reads KAGVTQTPRYLIKTRGQQVTLSCSPISGHRSVSWYQQTPGQGLQFLFEYFSETQRNKGNFPGRFSGRQFSNSRSEMNVSTLELGDSALYLCASATSGGAGDTQYFGPGTRLTVL.

J is TRBJ2-1 and V is TRBV6-2 or TRBV6-3; the TCRdb D gene call, TRBD1, has no DNA to confirm it. Germline V gene sequence: CDR1 MNHEY, CDR2 SVGEGT. CDR3 length: 15 residues. CDR3 protein: CASSYPPGSYNEQFF.

The rearrangement uses TRBV6-1 and TRBJ2-7; TCRdb lists TRBD2, though no DNA is available to test this call. The CDR3 consists of 15 residues. The germline V gene has CDR1 MNHNS and CDR2 SASEGT. Here the CDR3 reads CATPLRAGGVYEQYF.

By frequency, this clonotype registers medium-sized. V usage is TRBV4-1 and J usage is TRBJ2-7; the D call of TRBD1 rests on TCRdb alone, since no DNA is present to check it. The germline V gene encodes CDR1 MGHRA and CDR2 YSYEKL. The CDR3 runs 13 residues. The CDR3 is CASSQGTGTEQYF.

The chain uses TRBV4-3 and TRBJ2-6. There are 16 residues in the CDR3. The V gene's germline CDR1 is LGHNA and CDR2 YSLEER. CDR3 sequence reads: CASSQEGTSGANVLTF.

The CDR3 sequence is CASSWKSVSELFF. V and J are TRBV7-8 and TRBJ2-2. The CDR3 totals 13 residues. Germline V gene data show CDR1 as SGHVS and CDR2 as FQNEAQ.

This sequence joins TRBV2 and TRBJ2-7; TCRdb's assignment of TRBD1 cannot be checked, as there is no DNA. In germline, CDR1 is SNHLY, CDR2 FYNNEI. The CDR3 has 15 residues. CDR3 region: CASSEAGGHPYEQYF.

V is TRBV4-1 and J is TRBJ1-1. CDR1 is MGHRA, CDR2 YSYEKL, per germline. The CDR3 contains 15 residues. The CDR3 region is CASSQGRSGNTEAFF.

The chain's CDR3 is CSVERVLGEEQYF. The J gene is TRBJ2-7, the V gene TRBV29-1; TCRdb returns TRBD2, unconfirmable since there is no DNA. CDR3 size: 13 residues. Germline-derived CDR1 and CDR2 are SQVTM and ANQGSEA.

The CDR3 is CASRNLYGYTF. The rearrangement uses TRBV12-3 or TRBV12-4 and TRBJ1-2. The CDR3 extends over 11 amino acids.

The chain couples TRBV6-2 or TRBV6-3 to TRBJ2-1; TCRdb indicates TRBD2, and absent DNA this call remains unverified. The CDR3 is 15 residues long. CDR1 and CDR2 from the germline V gene are MNHEY and SVGEGT. The CDR3 sequence: CASKTEAGTGNEQFF.

The rearrangement links TRBV12-5 to TRBJ1-1; checking the TCRdb D call of TRBD1 is not possible without DNA. Germline values: CDR1 LGHNT, CDR2 FRNRAP. This CDR3 contains 14 residues. The CDR3 loop is CASGHDSMNTEAFF.

The chain combines TRBV10-3 with TRBJ2-5; TCRdb designates TRBD2, a call that cannot be tested without DNA. CDR1 is ENHRY, CDR2 SYGVKD, per germline. This CDR3 is built from 16 residues. CDR3 sequence: CAISVGTAPPQETQYF.

The chain has TRBV12-3 or TRBV12-4 and TRBJ1-1. The CDR3 loop spans 11 amino acids. The chain's CDR3 is CASMYGTEAFF.

The V and J genes are TRBV30 and TRBJ2-7. The germline CDR1 and CDR2 sequences are GTSNPN and SVGIG (reference sequence). The CDR3 sequence is 13 residues long. This CDR3 is CAWSVLGLYEQYF.

The V and J genes are TRBV20-1 and TRBJ1-2; TCRdb selects TRBD1, and the lack of DNA leaves this call unchecked. CDR1 and CDR2 (germline): DFQATT, SNEGSKA (reference sequence). CDR3 length: 16 residues. This CDR3 reads CSAREGGQGDDYGYTF.

The rearrangement joins TRBV6-2 or TRBV6-3 to TRBJ2-1; TCRdb proposes TRBD2, but this gene call is untestable without DNA. Germline CDR1 and CDR2: MNHEY and SVGEGT. There are 15 residues in the CDR3. CDR3 region: CASSTGLAAYNEQFF.

This chain joins TRBV12-3 or TRBV12-4 and TRBJ2-7; lacking DNA, the TRBD2 call made by TCRdb goes unchecked. The CDR3 is 14 amino acids. The CDR3 protein is CASSWTSASGEQYF.

The genes are TRBV27 and TRBJ1-2. This CDR3 has 13 amino acids. Germline V gives CDR1 MNHEY, CDR2 SMNVEV (reference sequence). The CDR3 region is CASSPSRESGYTF.